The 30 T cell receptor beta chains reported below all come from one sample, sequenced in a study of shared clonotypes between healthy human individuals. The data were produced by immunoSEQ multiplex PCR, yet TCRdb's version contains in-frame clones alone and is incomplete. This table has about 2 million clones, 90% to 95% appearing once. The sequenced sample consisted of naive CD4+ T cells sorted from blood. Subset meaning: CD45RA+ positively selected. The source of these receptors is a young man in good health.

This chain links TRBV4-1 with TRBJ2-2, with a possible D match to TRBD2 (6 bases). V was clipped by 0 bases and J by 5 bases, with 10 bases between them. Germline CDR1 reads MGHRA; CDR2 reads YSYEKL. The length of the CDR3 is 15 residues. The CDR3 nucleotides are TGCGCCAGCAGCCAAGATATCGCGGGGACCGGGGAGCTGTTTTTT. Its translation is CASSQDIAGTGELFF.

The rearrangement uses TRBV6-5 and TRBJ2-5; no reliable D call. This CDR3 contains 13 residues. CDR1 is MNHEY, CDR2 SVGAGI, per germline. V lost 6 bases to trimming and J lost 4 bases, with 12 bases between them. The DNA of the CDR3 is TGTGCCAGCAGCCGTACTCTATCAGAGACCCAGTACTTC. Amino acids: CASSRTLSETQYF.

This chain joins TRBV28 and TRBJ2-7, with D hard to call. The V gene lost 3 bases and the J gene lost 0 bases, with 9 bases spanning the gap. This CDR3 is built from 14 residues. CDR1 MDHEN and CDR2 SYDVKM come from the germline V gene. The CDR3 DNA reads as TGTGCCAGCAGTTTTACGGTGCCCTCCTACGAGCAGTACTTC. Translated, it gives CASSFTVPSYEQYF.

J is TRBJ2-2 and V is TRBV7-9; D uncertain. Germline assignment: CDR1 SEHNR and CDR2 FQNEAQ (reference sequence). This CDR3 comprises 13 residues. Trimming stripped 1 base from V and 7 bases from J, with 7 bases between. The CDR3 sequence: CASSLVGSGELFF. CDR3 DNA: TGTGCCAGCAGCTTAGTGGGCAGCGGGGAGCTGTTTTTT.

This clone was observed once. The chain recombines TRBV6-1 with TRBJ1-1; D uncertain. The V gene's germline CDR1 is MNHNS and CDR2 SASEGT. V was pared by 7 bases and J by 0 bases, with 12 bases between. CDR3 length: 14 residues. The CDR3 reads CASTELRLNTEAFF. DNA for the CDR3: TGTGCCAGCACCGAACTCAGGTTGAACACTGAAGCTTTCTTT.

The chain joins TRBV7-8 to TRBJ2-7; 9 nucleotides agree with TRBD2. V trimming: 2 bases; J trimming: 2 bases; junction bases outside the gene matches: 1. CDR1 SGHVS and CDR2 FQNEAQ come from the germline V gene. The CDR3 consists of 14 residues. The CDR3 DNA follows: TGTGCCAGCAGCTTAAGCGGGGGGCCCTACGAGCAGTACTTC. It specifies CASSLSGGPYEQYF.

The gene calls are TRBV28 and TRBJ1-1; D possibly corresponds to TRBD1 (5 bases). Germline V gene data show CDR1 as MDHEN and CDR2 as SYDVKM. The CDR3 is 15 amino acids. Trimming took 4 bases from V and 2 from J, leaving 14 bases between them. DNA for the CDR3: TGTGCCAGCAGTTCTGGGGCGAAGGGAAACACTGAAGCTTTCTTT. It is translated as CASSSGAKGNTEAFF. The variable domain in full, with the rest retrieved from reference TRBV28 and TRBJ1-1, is DVKVTQSSRYLVKRTGEKVFLECVQDMDHENMFWYRQDPGLGLRLIYFSYDVKMKEKGDIPEGYSVSREKKERFSLILESASTNQTSMYLCASSSGAKGNTEAFFGQGTRLTVV.

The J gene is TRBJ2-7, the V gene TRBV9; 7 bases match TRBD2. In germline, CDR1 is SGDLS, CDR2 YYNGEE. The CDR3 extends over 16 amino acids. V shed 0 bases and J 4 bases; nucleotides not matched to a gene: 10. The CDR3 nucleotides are TGTGCCAGCAGCGTAGGCGCCCGGGAGGTATCTTACGAGCAGTACTTC. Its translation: CASSVGAREVSYEQYF.

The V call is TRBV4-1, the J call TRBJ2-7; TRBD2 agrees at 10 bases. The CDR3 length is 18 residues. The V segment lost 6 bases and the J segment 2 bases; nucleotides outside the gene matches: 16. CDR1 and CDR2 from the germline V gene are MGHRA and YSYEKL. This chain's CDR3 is CASRPDPSLAGVTYEQYF. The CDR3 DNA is TGCGCCAGCAGACCAGATCCCTCTCTAGCGGGAGTTACCTACGAGCAGTACTTC.

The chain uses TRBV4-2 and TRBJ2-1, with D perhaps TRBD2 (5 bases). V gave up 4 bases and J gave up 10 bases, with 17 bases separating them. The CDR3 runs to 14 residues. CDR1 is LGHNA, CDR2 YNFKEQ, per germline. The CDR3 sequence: CASSPSARDGEQFF. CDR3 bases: TGTGCCAGCAGCCCGAGTGCCCGGGATGGGGAGCAGTTCTTC.

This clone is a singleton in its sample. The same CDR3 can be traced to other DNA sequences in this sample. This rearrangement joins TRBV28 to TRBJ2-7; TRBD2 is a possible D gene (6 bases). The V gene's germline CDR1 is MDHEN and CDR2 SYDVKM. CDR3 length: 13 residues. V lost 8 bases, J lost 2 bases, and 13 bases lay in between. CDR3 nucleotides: TGTGCCAGCGGCCGGGACTCCACCTACGAGCAGTACTTC. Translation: CASGRDSTYEQYF.

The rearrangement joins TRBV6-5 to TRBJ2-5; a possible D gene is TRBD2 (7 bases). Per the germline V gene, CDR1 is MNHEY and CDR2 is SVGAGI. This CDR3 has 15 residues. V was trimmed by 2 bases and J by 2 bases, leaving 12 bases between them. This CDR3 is CASSYTGGQQETQYF. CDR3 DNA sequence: TGTGCCAGCAGTTACACCGGGGGGCAACAAGAGACCCAGTACTTC.

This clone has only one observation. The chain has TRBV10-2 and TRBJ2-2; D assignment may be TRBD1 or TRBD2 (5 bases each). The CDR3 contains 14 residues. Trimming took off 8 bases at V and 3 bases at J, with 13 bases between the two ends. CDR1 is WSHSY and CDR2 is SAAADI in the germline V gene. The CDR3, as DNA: TGCGCCAGCCGGGGTAACAGGTACACCGGGGAGCTGTTTTTT. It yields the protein CASRGNRYTGELFF.

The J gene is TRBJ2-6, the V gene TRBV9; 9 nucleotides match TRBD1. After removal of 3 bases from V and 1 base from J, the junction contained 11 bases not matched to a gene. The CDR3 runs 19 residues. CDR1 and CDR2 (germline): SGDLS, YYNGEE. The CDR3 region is CASSDSPGQGGSGANVLTF. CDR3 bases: TGTGCCAGCAGCGACAGCCCGGGACAGGGCGGATCTGGGGCCAACGTCCTGACTTTC.

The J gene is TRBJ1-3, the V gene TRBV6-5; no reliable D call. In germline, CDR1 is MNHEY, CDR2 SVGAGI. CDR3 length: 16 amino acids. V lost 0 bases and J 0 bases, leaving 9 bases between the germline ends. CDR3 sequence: CASSYSGARSGNTIYF. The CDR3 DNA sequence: TGTGCCAGCAGTTACTCTGGAGCCCGCTCTGGAAACACCATATATTTT.

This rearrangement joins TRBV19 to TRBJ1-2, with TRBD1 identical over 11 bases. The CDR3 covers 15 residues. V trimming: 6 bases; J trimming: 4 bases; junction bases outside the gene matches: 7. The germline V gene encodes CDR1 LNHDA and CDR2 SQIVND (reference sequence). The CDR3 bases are TGTGCCAGTAGCCCAGAGGGGACAGGGGGCTATGGCTACACCTTC. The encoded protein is CASSPEGTGGYGYTF.

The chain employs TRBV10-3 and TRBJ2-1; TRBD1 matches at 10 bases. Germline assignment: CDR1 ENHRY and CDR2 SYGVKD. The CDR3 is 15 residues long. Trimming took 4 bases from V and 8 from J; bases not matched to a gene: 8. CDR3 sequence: CAISGGQGINDEQFF. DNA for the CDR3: TGTGCCATCAGTGGGGGACAGGGGATCAACGATGAGCAGTTCTTC.

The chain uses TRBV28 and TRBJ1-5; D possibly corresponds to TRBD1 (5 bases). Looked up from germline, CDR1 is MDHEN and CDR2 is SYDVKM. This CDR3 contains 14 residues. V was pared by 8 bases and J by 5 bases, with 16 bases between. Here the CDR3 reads CASSVGDRDQPQHF. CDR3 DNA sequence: TGTGCCAGCTCCGTTGGGGACCGAGATCAGCCCCAGCATTTT.

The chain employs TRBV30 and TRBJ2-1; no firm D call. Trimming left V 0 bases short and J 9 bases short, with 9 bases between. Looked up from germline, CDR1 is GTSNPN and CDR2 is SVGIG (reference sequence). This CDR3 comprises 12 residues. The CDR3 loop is CAWSVSVGEQFF. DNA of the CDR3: TGTGCCTGGAGTGTAAGTGTAGGTGAGCAGTTCTTC.

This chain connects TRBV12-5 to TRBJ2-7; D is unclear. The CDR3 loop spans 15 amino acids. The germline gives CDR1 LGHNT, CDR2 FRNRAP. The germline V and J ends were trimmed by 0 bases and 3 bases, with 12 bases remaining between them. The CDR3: CASGLVLLRDYEQYF. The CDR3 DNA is TGTGCTAGTGGTTTGGTACTTTTGAGAGACTACGAGCAGTACTTC.

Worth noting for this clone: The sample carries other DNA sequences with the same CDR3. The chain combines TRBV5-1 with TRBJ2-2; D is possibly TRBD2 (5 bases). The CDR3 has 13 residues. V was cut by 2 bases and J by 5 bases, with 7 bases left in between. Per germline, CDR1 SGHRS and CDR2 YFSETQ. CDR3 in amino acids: CASSLPGTGELFF. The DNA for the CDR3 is TGCGCCAGCAGCTTACCGGGGACCGGGGAGCTGTTTTTT.

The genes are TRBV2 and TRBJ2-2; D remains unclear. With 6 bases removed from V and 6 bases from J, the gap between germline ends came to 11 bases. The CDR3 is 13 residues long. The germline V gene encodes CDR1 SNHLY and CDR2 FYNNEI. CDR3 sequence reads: CASRKEDPGELFF. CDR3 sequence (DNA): TGTGCCAGCAGAAAAGAGGACCCCGGGGAGCTGTTTTTT.

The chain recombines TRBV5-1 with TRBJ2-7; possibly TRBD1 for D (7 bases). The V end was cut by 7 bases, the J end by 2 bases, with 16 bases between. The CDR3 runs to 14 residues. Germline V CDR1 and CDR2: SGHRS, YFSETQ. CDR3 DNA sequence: TGCGCCAGCGGGCCTCAGGGGGGCACCTACGAGCAGTACTTC. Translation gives CASGPQGGTYEQYF. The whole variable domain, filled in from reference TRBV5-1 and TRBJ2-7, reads KAGVTQTPRYLIKTRGQQVTLSCSPISGHRSVSWYQQTPGQGLQFLFEYFSETQRNKGNFPGRFSGRQFSNSRSEMNVSTLELGDSALYLCASGPQGGTYEQYFGPGTRLTVT.

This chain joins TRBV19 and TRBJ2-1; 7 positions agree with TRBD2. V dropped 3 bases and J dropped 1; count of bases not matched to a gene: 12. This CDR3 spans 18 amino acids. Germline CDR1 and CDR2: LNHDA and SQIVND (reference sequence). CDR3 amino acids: CASSMVLAARTSYNEQFF. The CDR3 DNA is TGTGCCAGTAGTATGGTTCTAGCGGCGAGGACTTCCTACAATGAGCAGTTCTTC.

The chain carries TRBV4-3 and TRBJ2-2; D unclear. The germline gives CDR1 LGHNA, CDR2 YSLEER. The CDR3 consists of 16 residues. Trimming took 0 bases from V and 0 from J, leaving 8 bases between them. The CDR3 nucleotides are TGCGCCAGCAGCCAAGATGATGGAACGAACACCGGGGAGCTGTTTTTT. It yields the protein CASSQDDGTNTGELFF.

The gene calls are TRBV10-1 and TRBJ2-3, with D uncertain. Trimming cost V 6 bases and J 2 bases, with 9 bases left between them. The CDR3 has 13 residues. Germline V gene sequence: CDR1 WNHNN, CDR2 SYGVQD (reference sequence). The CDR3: CASRSRYTDTQYF. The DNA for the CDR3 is TGCGCCAGCAGATCTCGATACACAGATACGCAGTATTTT.

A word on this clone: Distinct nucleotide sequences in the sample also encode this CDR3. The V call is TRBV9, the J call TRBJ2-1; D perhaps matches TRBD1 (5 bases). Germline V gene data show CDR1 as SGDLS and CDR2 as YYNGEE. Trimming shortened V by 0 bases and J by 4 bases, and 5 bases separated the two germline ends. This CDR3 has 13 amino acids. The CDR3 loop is CASSVGQYNEQFF. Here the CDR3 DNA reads TGTGCCAGCAGCGTAGGACAGTACAATGAGCAGTTCTTC. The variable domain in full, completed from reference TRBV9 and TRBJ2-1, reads DSGVTQTPKHLITATGQRVTLRCSPRSGDLSVYWYQQSLDQGLQFLIQYYNGEERAKGNILERFSAQQFPDLHSELNLSSLELGDSALYFCASSVGQYNEQFFGPGTRLTVL.

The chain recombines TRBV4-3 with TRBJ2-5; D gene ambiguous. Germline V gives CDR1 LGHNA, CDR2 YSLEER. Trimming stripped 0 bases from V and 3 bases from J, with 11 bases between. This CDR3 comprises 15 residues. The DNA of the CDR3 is TGCGCCAGCAGCCAAGAAGGCGGACGAGAAGAGACCCAGTACTTC. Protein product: CASSQEGGREETQYF.

This CDR3 reads CASSVRPAGQGVTEAFF. DNA for the CDR3: TGTGCCAGCAGCGTGAGACCTGCGGGACAGGGTGTCACTGAAGCTTTCTTT. V is TRBV9 and J is TRBJ1-1; 9 bases agree with TRBD1. The germline CDR1 and CDR2 sequences are SGDLS and YYNGEE. V shed 2 bases and J 4 bases; nucleotides not matched to a gene: 12. The CDR3 loop spans 17 amino acids.

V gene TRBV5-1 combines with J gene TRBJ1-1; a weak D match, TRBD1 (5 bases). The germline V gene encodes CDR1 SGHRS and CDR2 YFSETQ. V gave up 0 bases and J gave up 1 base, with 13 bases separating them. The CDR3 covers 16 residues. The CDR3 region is CASSLEGGRANTEAFF. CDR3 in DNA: TGCGCCAGCAGCTTGGAGGGTGGCAGGGCGAACACTGAAGCTTTCTTT.